The sequence of this T cell receptor beta chain was determined in a study of blood T cell repertoires in COVID-19. Whole-study context: COVID-19 samples, acute and convalescent, were from the United States, Italy and Spain.

As handled by the study authors: By means of reference gene primer amplification, nucleated cell counts were estimated. Assay: immunoSEQ multiplex PCR; the TCRdb copy retains only in-frame clones and omits some. From that table come the V and J calls and clone size; the DNA was used to work out D and trimming. The sample carries roughly 80,000 clones, around nine tenths recorded once. The CDR3 runs 16 residues. Deletions cut 3 bases from V and 0 bases from J, with 15 bases between. Per germline, CDR1 SGDLS and CDR2 YYNGEE. The origin of this receptor is a woman of 80 years or more with acute or convalescent COVID-19. The chain joins TRBV9 to TRBJ1-2; possibly TRBD1 for D (5 bases). Sequenced material: peripheral blood. CDR3 loop: CASSAFDRVSNYGYTF. In DNA, the CDR3 is TGTGCCAGCAGCGCATTCGACAGAGTGTCTAACTATGGCTACACCTTC.